This T cell receptor (beta chain) was sequenced in a study of T cell repertoires in cytomegalovirus infection. Study results and caveats: The ex vivo response was dominated by HLA-C-restricted CMV-specific TCR beta clonotypes.

There are a few counts of this clonotype. Its target is not known. Per germline, CDR1 MGHDK and CDR2 SYGVNS. CDR3 length equals 14 residues. V shed 8 bases, J shed 5 bases, and the junction held 10 bases outside the gene matches. Each CDR3 protein gets one entry after TCRdb re-called the reads with MiXCR. Of about 250,000 distinct CDR3 sequences listed, around an eighth were seen once; the top ten hold under 2%. The material sequenced was PBMCs. The genes are TRBV25-1 and TRBJ1-2, with 8 bases aligning to TRBD1. The clonotype was recovered from a human donor in good health (CMV status not recorded). Some clones in this sample may be carry-over from other donors' samples. The CDR3 spells CASRKQGVEYGYTF. CDR3 nucleotide sequence: TGTGCCAGCCGAAAACAGGGGGTGGAATATGGCTACACCTTC.